Listed here are 25 T cell receptor beta chains from one sample, sequenced in a study of T cells in Graves' hyperthyroidism and ophthalmopathy. The investigators amplified TCR beta CDR3 regions from RNA transcripts. HTBI primers drove first-round RT-PCR of the TCR CDR3. In TCRdb, the multiplex PCR reads were re-called with MiXCR into one record per CDR3 protein. The sample has approximately 640,000 distinct CDR3 sequences, 15% to 20% seen once. The specimen sequenced was blood. All receptors come from a woman aged 25 to 39 with Graves' hyperthyroidism.

Ten or more counts support this clonotype. The rearrangement joins TRBV2 to TRBJ1-2; D gene ambiguous. Trimming cost V 8 bases and J 3 bases, with 19 bases left between them. Germline lookup yields CDR1 SNHLY and CDR2 FYNNEI. The CDR3 runs 15 residues. CDR3 sequence (DNA): TGTGCCAGCGACATCACCGCTCGATCCTACTATGGCTACACCTTC. This translates into CASDITARSYYGYTF.

The chain couples TRBV19 to TRBJ2-7; D may be TRBD1 (7 bases). Trimming shortened V by 7 bases and J by 5 bases, and 27 bases separated the two germline ends. CDR1 is LNHDA, CDR2 SQIVND, per germline (reference sequence). This CDR3 is 17 amino acids long. The CDR3 DNA sequence: TGTGCCAGTAAAGGTTTGGGAGGACAGGACCGGGTAAACGAGCAGTACTTC. Amino acids: CASKGLGGQDRVNEQYF.

The chain carries TRBV28 and TRBJ1-2; tentative D call: TRBD1 (5 bases). Per germline, CDR1 MDHEN and CDR2 SYDVKM. The V gene lost 7 bases and the J gene lost 4 bases, with 13 bases spanning the gap. CDR3 length equals 13 residues. The CDR3 DNA is TGTGCCAGCACTAATCAGGGCTTCTATGGCTACACCTTC. Its translation: CASTNQGFYGYTF.

The table lists this clonotype with a few counts. This chain links TRBV20-1 with TRBJ1-5; D call uncertain. The germline V and J ends were trimmed by 1 base and 2 bases, with 12 bases remaining between them. Germline values: CDR1 DFQATT, CDR2 SNEGSKA (reference sequence). This CDR3 comprises 15 residues. CDR3 in DNA: TGCAGTGCTAGAGGTCCCGGCACCGGCAATCAGCCCCAGCATTTT. Translating it yields CSARGPGTGNQPQHF.

The V and J genes are TRBV4-1 and TRBJ1-1; D possibly corresponds to TRBD1 (5 bases). Germline values: CDR1 MGHRA, CDR2 YSYEKL. The CDR3 is made up of 13 amino acids. The CDR3 DNA sequence: TGCTCCACAGGACACCCCATGAACACTGAAGCTTTCTTT. Encoded protein: CSTGHPMNTEAFF.

This clonotype was recorded at least ten times. This chain joins TRBV27 and TRBJ1-6; no definite D call. Trimming stripped 2 bases from V and 7 bases from J, with 12 bases between. The CDR3 extends over 15 amino acids. Looked up from germline, CDR1 is MNHEY and CDR2 is SMNVEV (reference sequence). CDR3 nucleotide sequence: TGTGCCAGCAGTTTAATTCCCGAACCAAATTCACCCCTCCACTTT. Protein sequence: CASSLIPEPNSPLHF.

The rearrangement joins TRBV9 to TRBJ2-5; 10 bases match TRBD2. Germline loops: CDR1 SGDLS, CDR2 YYNGEE. The V segment lost 0 bases and the J segment 4 bases; nucleotides outside the gene matches: 3. The CDR3 sequence is 15 residues long. CDR3 protein: CASSVVAGGGETQYF. The CDR3 nucleotides read TGTGCCAGCAGCGTAGTAGCGGGGGGAGGAGAGACCCAGTACTTC.

Notes on this clonotype: This may come from a read error, since a much larger clone is one base off. The chain couples TRBV27 to TRBJ1-1; D unclear. This CDR3 has 15 amino acids. The V gene lost 2 bases and the J gene lost 4 bases, with 14 bases spanning the gap. In germline, CDR1 is MNHEY, CDR2 SMNVEV (reference sequence). CDR3: CASSLMPGASTEAFF. CDR3 coding DNA: TGTGCCAGCAGTTTAATGCCTGGAGCCAGCACTGAAGCTTTCTTT.

In regard to this clonotype: A much larger clone differs from this one at a single base, so this may be a read error. The J gene is TRBJ2-5, the V gene TRBV12-3 or TRBV12-4; D remains ambiguous. V was cut by 7 bases and J by 4 bases, with 7 bases left in between. This CDR3 region has 11 residues. The CDR3 DNA follows: TGTGCCAGCATCGTTGGAGAGACCCAGTACTTC. Protein sequence: CASIVGETQYF.

The gene calls are TRBV2 and TRBJ2-2; TRBD1 matches 9 bases. CDR3 length equals 15 residues. V dropped 6 bases and J dropped 4; count of bases not matched to a gene: 6. In germline, CDR1 is SNHLY, CDR2 FYNNEI. CDR3 nucleotide sequence: TGTGCCAGCAGAACCGGGACAGGGCCCACCGGGGAGCTGTTTTTT. As protein: CASRTGTGPTGELFF.

The rearrangement links TRBV5-1 to TRBJ2-5, with D perhaps matching TRBD1 (5 bases). Germline CDR1 is SGHRS and CDR2 is YFSETQ. The V end was cut by 1 base, the J end by 4 bases, with 17 bases between. CDR3 length: 16 amino acids. The CDR3 region is CASSLHARLTGETQYF. The CDR3 DNA is TGCGCCAGCAGCTTGCATGCTCGGCTAACAGGAGAGACCCAGTACTTC.

This clonotype was recorded at least ten times. The CDR3 DNA reads TGTGCCAGCAGTTTGAGAGGGGGCGCTCTACAGCCCCAGCATTTT. This gives the protein CASSLRGGALQPQHF. This sequence joins TRBV28 and TRBJ1-5, with 7 bases fitting TRBD1. Trimming at V came to 3 bases and at J to 7 bases, leaving 9 bases not matched to a gene. This CDR3 has 15 amino acids. Germline lookup yields CDR1 MDHEN and CDR2 SYDVKM.

The rearrangement links TRBV7-3 to TRBJ2-7, with a possible D match to TRBD1 (6 bases). The V and J ends lost 5 bases and 0 bases respectively, with 14 bases between them. CDR3 length equals 15 residues. Germline V lookup: CDR1 SGHTA, CDR2 FQGTGA. The CDR3 sequence is CASSPPRDTSYEQYF. The CDR3 coding sequence is TGTGCCAGCAGCCCACCCCGGGACACCTCCTACGAGCAGTACTTC.

This clonotype appeared many times. The V gene is TRBV10-3, the J gene TRBJ2-5, with D possibly TRBD1 on 6 matching bases. Germline V CDR1 and CDR2: ENHRY, SYGVKD. The CDR3 extends over 12 amino acids. Trimming removed 8 bases from V and 3 bases from J, with 10 bases in between. The CDR3 spells CAIGRGEETQYF. The CDR3 DNA reads TGTGCCATCGGCAGGGGAGAAGAGACCCAGTACTTC.

Ten or more counts support this clonotype. The rearrangement joins TRBV18 to TRBJ1-2; perhaps TRBD1 as D (5 bases). The CDR3 is made up of 13 amino acids. Germline CDR1 and CDR2: KGHSH and LQKENI. The V end lost 4 bases, the J end lost 6 bases, and 12 bases lay between the germline ends. The CDR3, as DNA: TGTGCCAGCTCACAGGGGCAGCGGGATGGCTACACCTTC. Translated, it gives CASSQGQRDGYTF.

In this sample, this clonotype turned up a few times. The chain couples TRBV10-3 to TRBJ1-2; 10 bases align to TRBD1. Per the germline V gene, CDR1 is ENHRY and CDR2 is SYGVKD. V lost 7 bases and J lost 6; bases outside the gene matches: 2. The CDR3 sequence is 12 residues long. The CDR3 here is CAIKGTGDGYTF. DNA for the CDR3: TGTGCCATCAAGGGGACAGGGGATGGCTACACCTTC.

This clonotype showed up many times. The chain employs TRBV10-3 and TRBJ2-7, with 11 bases aligning to TRBD2. This CDR3 has 22 amino acids. Germline values: CDR1 ENHRY, CDR2 SYGVKD. The V gene end was trimmed by 2 bases and the J gene end by 4 bases; junction bases not matched to a gene: 25. The CDR3 reads CAISEPPNTSGSLRNRNYEQYF. DNA of the CDR3: TGTGCCATCAGTGAGCCCCCCAATACTAGCGGGAGCTTGAGGAATCGTAATTACGAGCAGTACTTC.

CDR3 region: CSARWAGSGRAYNEQFF. The CDR3 DNA follows: TGCAGTGCTAGATGGGCTGGGAGCGGGAGGGCCTACAATGAGCAGTTCTTC. The rearrangement uses TRBV20-1 and TRBJ2-1; 10 bases agree with TRBD2. The CDR3 runs 17 residues. Unmatched junction bases numbered 9, after V lost 2 bases and J lost 2 bases. Looked up from germline, CDR1 is DFQATT and CDR2 is SNEGSKA (reference sequence).

This clonotype was counted many times. The gene calls are TRBV29-1 and TRBJ2-1; 9 nucleotides line up with TRBD2. CDR1 and CDR2 from the germline V gene are SQVTM and ANQGSEA. V lost 4 bases to trimming and J lost 1 base; unmatched junction nucleotides: 5. The CDR3 has 15 amino acids. CDR3 residues: CSVVAGDISYNEQFF. CDR3 in DNA: TGCAGCGTTGTAGCGGGAGATATATCCTACAATGAGCAGTTCTTC.

In its sample, this clonotype was seen many times. The chain links TRBV7-9 to TRBJ2-7, with TRBD1 as a possible D gene (7 bases). CDR3 length: 15 amino acids. Germline-derived CDR1 and CDR2 are SEHNR and FQNEAQ (reference sequence). V shed 1 base and J shed 6 bases, with 16 bases lying between them. DNA for the CDR3: TGTGCCAGCAGCTTAGGGGCAGGGGGGTCCGGCGAGCAGTACTTC. This codes for CASSLGAGGSGEQYF.

This clonotype was seen many times. This chain connects TRBV7-2 to TRBJ2-3, with 14 positions matching TRBD2. This CDR3 spans 16 amino acids. The germline gives CDR1 SGHTA, CDR2 FQGNSA. The J segment lost 9 bases and the V segment lost 5 bases, leaving 10 bases of the junction unmatched. For the CDR3, the DNA is TGTGCCAGCAGCCCAGGGGGGGGACTAGCGGGAGACACGCAGTATTTT. Translated, it gives CASSPGGGLAGDTQYF.

There are a few counts of this clonotype. The chain employs TRBV4-1 and TRBJ2-1; 8 nucleotides agree with TRBD2. The trim removed 1 base at V and 3 bases at J, leaving 11 bases unmatched. The CDR3 consists of 18 residues. Germline V gene sequence: CDR1 MGHRA, CDR2 YSYEKL. This CDR3 is CASSQVPAASGYYNEQFF. The CDR3 DNA sequence: TGCGCCAGCAGCCAAGTGCCCGCCGCTAGCGGGTACTACAATGAGCAGTTCTTC.

With regard to this clonotype: This clone may be a read error of a much larger clone one base away. The rearrangement links TRBV20-1 to TRBJ1-2; D call uncertain. CDR3 size: 16 residues. Per the germline V gene, CDR1 is DFQATT and CDR2 is SNEGSKA (reference sequence). Trimming removed 4 bases at V and 4 bases at J, with 22 bases between. The CDR3 coding sequence is TGCAGTGCTAACGCAGGCCTTCACCCCCGAATCTATGGCTACACCTTC. It specifies CSANAGLHPRIYGYTF.

A few counts support this clonotype. The rearrangement links TRBV29-1 to TRBJ2-6; no clear D gene. Germline values: CDR1 SQVTM, CDR2 ANQGSEA. The CDR3 length is 12 residues. Trimming removed 3 bases at V and 1 base at J, with 1 base between. CDR3 in amino acids: CSVDSGANVLTF. The CDR3, as DNA: TGCAGCGTTGATTCTGGGGCCAACGTCCTGACTTTC.

This clonotype was seen many times. The rearrangement joins TRBV28 to TRBJ1-1; TRBD1 agrees at 10 bases. The CDR3 has 14 residues. V shed 6 bases, J shed 7 bases, and the junction held 8 bases outside the gene matches. Germline loops: CDR1 MDHEN, CDR2 SYDVKM. This CDR3 reads CASRAGTGADEAFF. Written as DNA, the CDR3 is TGTGCCAGCAGGGCCGGGACAGGGGCTGATGAAGCTTTCTTT.